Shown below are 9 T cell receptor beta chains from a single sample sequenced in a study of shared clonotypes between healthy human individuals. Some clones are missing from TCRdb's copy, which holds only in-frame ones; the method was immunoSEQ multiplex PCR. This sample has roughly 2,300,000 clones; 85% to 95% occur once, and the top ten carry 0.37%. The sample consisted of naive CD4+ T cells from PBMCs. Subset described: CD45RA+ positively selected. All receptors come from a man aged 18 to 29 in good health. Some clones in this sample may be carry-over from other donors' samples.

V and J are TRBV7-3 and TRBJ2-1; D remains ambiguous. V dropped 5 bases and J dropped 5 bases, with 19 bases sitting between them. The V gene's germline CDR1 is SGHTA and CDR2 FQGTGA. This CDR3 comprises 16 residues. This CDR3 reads CASSPRRNVGDNEQFF. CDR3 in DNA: TGTGCCAGCAGCCCCCGAAGGAATGTTGGGGACAATGAGCAGTTCTTC. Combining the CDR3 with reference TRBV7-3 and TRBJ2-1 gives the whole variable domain GAGVSQTPSNKVTEKGKYVELRCDPISGHTALYWYRQSLGQGPEFLIYFQGTGAADDSGLPNDRFFAVRPEGSVSTLKIQRTERGDSAVYLCASSPRRNVGDNEQFFGPGTRLTVL.

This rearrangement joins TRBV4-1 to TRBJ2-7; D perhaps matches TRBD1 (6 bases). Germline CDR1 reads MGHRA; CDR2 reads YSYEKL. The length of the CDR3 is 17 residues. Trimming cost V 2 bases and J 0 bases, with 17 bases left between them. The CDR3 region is CASSQLYSRDNSYEQYF. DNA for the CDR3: TGCGCCAGCAGCCAATTGTATAGCCGGGACAACTCCTACGAGCAGTACTTC.

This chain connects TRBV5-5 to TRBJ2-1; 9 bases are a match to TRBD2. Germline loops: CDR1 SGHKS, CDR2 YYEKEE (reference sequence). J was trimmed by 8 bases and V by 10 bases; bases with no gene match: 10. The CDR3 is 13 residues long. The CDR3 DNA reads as TGTGCCTCCTCGATAGCGGGAGATCATGAGCAGTTCTTC. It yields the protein CASSIAGDHEQFF. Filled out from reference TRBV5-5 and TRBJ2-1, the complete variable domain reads DAGVTQSPTHLIKTRGQQVTLRCSPISGHKSVSWYQQVLGQGPQFIFQYYEKEERGRGNFPDRFSARQFPNYSSELNVNALLLGDSALYLCASSIAGDHEQFFGPGTRLTVL.

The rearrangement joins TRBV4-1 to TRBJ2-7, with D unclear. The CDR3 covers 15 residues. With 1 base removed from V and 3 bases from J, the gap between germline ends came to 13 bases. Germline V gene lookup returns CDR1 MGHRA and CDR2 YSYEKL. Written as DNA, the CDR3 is TGCGCCAGCAGCCAAGGATGGGTGGGAAGCTACGAGCAGTACTTC. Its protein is CASSQGWVGSYEQYF.

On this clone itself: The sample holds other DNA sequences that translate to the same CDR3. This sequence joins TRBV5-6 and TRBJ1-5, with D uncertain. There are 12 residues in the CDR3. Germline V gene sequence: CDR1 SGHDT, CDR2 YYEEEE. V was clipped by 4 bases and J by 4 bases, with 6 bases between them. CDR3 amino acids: CASSLTNQPQHF. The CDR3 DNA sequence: TGTGCCAGCAGCCTAACGAATCAGCCCCAGCATTTT.

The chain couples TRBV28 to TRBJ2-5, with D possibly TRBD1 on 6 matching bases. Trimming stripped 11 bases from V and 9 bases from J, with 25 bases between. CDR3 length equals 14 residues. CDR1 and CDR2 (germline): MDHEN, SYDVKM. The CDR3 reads CAAVEAGVSRAQYF. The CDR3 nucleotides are TGTGCCGCGGTTGAGGCAGGGGTTTCGAGGGCCCAGTACTTC.

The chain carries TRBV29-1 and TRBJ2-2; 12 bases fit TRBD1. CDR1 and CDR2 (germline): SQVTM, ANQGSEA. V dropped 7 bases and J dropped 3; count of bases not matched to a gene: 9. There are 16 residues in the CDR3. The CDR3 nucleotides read TGCAGCGCGTCCCGGGACAGGGGGCGCGACACCGGGGAGCTGTTTTTT. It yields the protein CSASRDRGRDTGELFF.

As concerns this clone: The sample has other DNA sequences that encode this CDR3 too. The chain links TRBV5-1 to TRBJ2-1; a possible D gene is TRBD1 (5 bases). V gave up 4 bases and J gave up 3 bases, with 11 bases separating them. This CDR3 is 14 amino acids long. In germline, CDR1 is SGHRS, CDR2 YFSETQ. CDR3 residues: CASSPSTDYNEQFF. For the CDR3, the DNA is TGCGCCAGCAGCCCCTCGACAGACTACAATGAGCAGTTCTTC. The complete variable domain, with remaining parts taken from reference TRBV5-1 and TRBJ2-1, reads KAGVTQTPRYLIKTRGQQVTLSCSPISGHRSVSWYQQTPGQGLQFLFEYFSETQRNKGNFPGRFSGRQFSNSRSEMNVSTLELGDSALYLCASSPSTDYNEQFFGPGTRLTVL.

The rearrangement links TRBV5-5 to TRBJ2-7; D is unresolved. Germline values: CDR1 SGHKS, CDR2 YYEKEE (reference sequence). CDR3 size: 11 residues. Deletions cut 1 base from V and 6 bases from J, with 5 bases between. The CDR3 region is CASSLSFEQYF. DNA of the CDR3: TGTGCCAGCAGCTTGTCATTCGAGCAGTACTTC.